This T cell receptor (beta chain) was captured in a study of circulating and synovial CD4+ cells in juvenile arthritis. The data were produced by immunoSEQ multiplex PCR, yet TCRdb's version contains in-frame clones alone and is incomplete. In the table there are about 32,000 clones, over 85% of which are singletons. Regarding the study as a whole: Bulk blood CD4 samples held at least an order of magnitude more or fewer genomes than CPL. Deeper sequencing increased measured overlap with synovial clonotypes. Bulk blood CD4 repertoires were more diverse than these. Compared with bulk blood, circulating pathogenic-like lymphocytes shared substantially more CDR3 sequences with synovial T cells.

Germline values: CDR1 SGHTA, CDR2 FQGNSA. V dropped 7 bases and J dropped 4; count of bases not matched to a gene: 11. The CDR3 runs 15 residues. A word on this clone: Its antigen is not identified.

The V call is TRBV7-2, the J call TRBJ2-3; 7 nucleotides align to TRBD2. This TCR was recovered from a human donor with juvenile idiopathic arthritis. The sample consisted of CD4+ T cells from blood. CDR3 in DNA: TGTGCCAGCACTGAGTACAGCGGGAAGCCAGATACGCAGTATTTT. Its translation is CASTEYSGKPDTQYF.